This T cell receptor beta chain was observed in a study of regulatory T cells in long-lasting Graves disease. Turning to the study itself: It was over 5 years of antithyroid drugs, with positive TSH receptor antibodies, that meant persistent Graves' disease. Notes on the study in general: TRBV28 was favored in persistent disease, as were TRBJ1-2 and TRBJ2-5.

V was cut by 4 bases and J by 0 bases, with 16 bases left in between. This CDR3 comprises 18 residues. The germline V gene encodes CDR1 ENHRY and CDR2 SYGVKD. Construction of the TCR beta libraries employed iRepertoire HTBI primers in conjunction with Arm-PCR of CDR3 regions. Using its own MiXCR run on the multiplex PCR reads, TCRdb lists one record per CDR3 protein. This sample has roughly 300,000 distinct CDR3 sequences, with roughly 21% found just once. On this clonotype itself: As yet, its antigen is unknown.

Time point of the sample: persistent/refractory GD, antithyroid drugs over 5 years with positive TRAb. Isolated PBMC RNA provided the starting material for the TCR library. This clonotype was sampled from a female donor with Graves disease. The sequences come from peripheral blood mononuclear cells (PBMCs), collected when the disease was refractory, from a patient treated with antithyroid drugs. The chain has TRBV10-3 and TRBJ2-6; D is perhaps TRBD1 or TRBD2 (6 bases each). The CDR3 protein is CAISGGAGSSSGANVLTF. The CDR3 DNA reads as TGTGCCATCAGTGGGGGGGCAGGTTCGTCCTCTGGGGCCAACGTCCTGACTTTC.